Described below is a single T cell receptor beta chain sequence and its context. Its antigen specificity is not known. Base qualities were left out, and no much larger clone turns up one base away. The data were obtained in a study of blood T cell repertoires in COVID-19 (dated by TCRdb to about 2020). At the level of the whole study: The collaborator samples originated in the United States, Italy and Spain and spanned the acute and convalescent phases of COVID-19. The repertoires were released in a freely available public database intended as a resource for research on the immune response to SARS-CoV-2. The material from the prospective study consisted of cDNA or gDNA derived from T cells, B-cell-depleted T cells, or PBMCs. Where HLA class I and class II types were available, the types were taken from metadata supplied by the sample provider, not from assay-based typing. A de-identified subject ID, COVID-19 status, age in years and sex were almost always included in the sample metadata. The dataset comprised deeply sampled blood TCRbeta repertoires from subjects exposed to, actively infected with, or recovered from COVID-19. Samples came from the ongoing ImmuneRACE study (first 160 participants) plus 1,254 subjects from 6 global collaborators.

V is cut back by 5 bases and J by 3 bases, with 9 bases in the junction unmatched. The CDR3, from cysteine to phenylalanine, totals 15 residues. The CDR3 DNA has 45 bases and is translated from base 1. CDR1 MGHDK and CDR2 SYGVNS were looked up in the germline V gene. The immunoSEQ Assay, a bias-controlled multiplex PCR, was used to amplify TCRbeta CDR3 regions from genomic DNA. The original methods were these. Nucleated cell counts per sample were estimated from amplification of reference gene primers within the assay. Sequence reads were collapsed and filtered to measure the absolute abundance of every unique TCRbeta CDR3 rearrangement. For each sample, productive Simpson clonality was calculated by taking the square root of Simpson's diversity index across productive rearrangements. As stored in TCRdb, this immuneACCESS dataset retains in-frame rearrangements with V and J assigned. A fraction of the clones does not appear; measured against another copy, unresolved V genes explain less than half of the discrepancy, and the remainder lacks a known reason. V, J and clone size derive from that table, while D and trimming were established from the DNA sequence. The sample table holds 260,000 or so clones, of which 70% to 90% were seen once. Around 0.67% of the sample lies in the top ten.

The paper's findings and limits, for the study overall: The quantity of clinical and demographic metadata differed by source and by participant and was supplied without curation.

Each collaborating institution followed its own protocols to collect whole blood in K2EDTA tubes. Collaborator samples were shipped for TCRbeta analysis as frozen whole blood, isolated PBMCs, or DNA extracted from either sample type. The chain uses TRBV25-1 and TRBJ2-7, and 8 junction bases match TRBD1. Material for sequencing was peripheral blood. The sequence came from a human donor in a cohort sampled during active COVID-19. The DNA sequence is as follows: TGTGCCAGCAGTAAGCAGACAGGGGCTAGCTACGAGCAGTACTTC. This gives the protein CASSKQTGASYEQYF.